This record looks at one T cell receptor (beta chain) sequence and its context. The antigen this receptor binds is unknown. No base-level quality is on record; no much larger clone is a single base apart. For the CD8 naive samples, CD45RO-negative cells were positively selected for CCR7, yielding a CD45RA+CCR7+ population from which TemRA cells were excluded. Healthy HIV-negative adults with no recently reported acute infections or vaccinations were included as donors. Every donor was a Caucasian adult residing in Nashville, Tennessee, USA. Blood was obtained by leukapheresis, after which PBMCs were separated by Ficoll-Histopaque density gradient centrifugation and cryopreserved in liquid nitrogen vapor phase. Purity and quantity of every magnetically sorted T cell population were checked by analytical flow cytometry. Genomic DNA was isolated from each sorted fraction and quantified by UV absorbance on a Nanodrop 2000c.

Using the deep immunoSEQ assay, multiplex PCR amplified TCR CDR3 regions from genomic DNA. Extracted genomic DNA from each cell subset was spread evenly across all wells of several immunoSEQ 96-well plates, with each plate serving as a replicate. For sorted subsets, roughly 0.2 ug genomic DNA, equal to 25,000 to 35,000 T cell genomes, was loaded into each replicate PCR. Purified libraries were quantified with a Qubit 3.0 fluorometer, sized on a Bioanalyzer 2100, and re-quantified with the KAPA Library Quantification kit. Each immunoSEQ 96-well plate was sequenced on its own single-read 150-cycle Illumina NextSeq 550 flow cell. The original methods were these. Because the immunoSEQ output held only junctional sequences and lacked quality scores, the filtering could not match the filtering applied to full-length reads. Sequences were annotated with PyIR, a Python wrapper for IgBLAST v1.9, using IMGT germline references to assign V/J genes and CDR3. Any read was removed if the V/J assignment was weak (E-value above 1e-6), the CDR3 was missing, or the read contained stop codons, out-of-frame junctions, or ambiguous translated residues. A V3J clonotype was defined by an identical inferred V gene, J gene, and CDR3 amino acid sequence. The percentage overlap between two repertoires was calculated by dividing the number of shared unique clonotypes by the size of the smaller repertoire. Three approaches were used to assess repertoire richness: RTK rarefaction, the Chao1 estimator, and Recon v2.1 estimates of unobserved clonotypes. Generation probabilities for all TCRbeta clonotypes obtained by the gDNA method from a few donors were computed using OLGA. Here the immuneACCESS table is served through TCRdb, limited to in-frame sequences with V and J called. Missing clones are a known gap in these copies; in checked studies unresolved V genes cover under half, and the rest lacks a known reason. V and J calls and clone size are as listed in that table; D and trimming were resolved from the DNA. Within this sample are about 590,000 clones, with nearly 97% of them counted one time only. Of the sample, 0.1% to 0.11% is held by the ten largest clones.

The data belong to a study of shared clonotypes between healthy human individuals (dated by TCRdb to the early 2020s). With regard to the full study: A few men and two women, aged 18 to 49 years, made up the cohort. For each donor, CD4 naive and CD4 memory were each given three plates, CD8 naive was given two plates, and CD8 memory was given one plate. To estimate repertoire size and how much clonotypes are shared between individuals, the study performed deep sequencing of blood TCR repertoires from about five healthy adults. To increase sequencing depth and limit assay-specific biases, different laboratories used diverse techniques to prepare libraries and sequence TCR repertoires. Each donor's leukapheresis produced roughly between roughly 0.9 and 8.9 billion PBMCs.

The investigation overall reported the following: Pairwise subsampling indicated that sequencing depth was expected to affect the degree of clonotype sharing among donors. When a handful of donors were compared, the shared fraction of clonotypes was about 5.5% for naive CD4, about 4% for naive CD8, roughly 2.5% for memory CD4, and 0.35% to 0.4% for memory CD8. Incomplete sequencing was indicated by rarefaction of sorted-subset datasets, despite the large sequencing depth. Compared with non-shared clonotypes, the clonotypes found in all four sorted-subset donors had higher generation probabilities. Because the study included a small number of donors, the genetic and exposure-history diversity represented was limited. Larger estimated clonotype richness was generally found for naive subsets than for memory subsets. Sampling was restricted to blood, and TCR repertoires in tissue are likely to differ from TCR repertoires in blood.

The sequence was collected from a woman aged 25-40 years in good health. The material sequenced was naive CD8+ T cells sorted from blood. The cell subset or site label, read with the paper, signifies: CD45RA+CCR7+.

The nucleotides read TGTGCCAGCAGTGGGGCCGGCGTCAAGGGGAGCTCCTACAATGAGCAGTTCTTC. It translates to CASSGAGVKGSSYNEQFF. Recombination linked TRBV27 to TRBJ2-1; the D gene is tentatively TRBD1 or TRBD2, each matching 5 bases. From its cysteine to its phenylalanine, the CDR3 spans 18 amino acids. Of the read, only the CDR3 DNA is kept; its 54 bases are in frame from base 1. V is clipped by 5 bases and J by 0 bases, and the sequence between their germline boundaries is 20 bases long. CDR1 MNHEY and CDR2 SMNVEV are derived from the germline V gene (reference sequence).